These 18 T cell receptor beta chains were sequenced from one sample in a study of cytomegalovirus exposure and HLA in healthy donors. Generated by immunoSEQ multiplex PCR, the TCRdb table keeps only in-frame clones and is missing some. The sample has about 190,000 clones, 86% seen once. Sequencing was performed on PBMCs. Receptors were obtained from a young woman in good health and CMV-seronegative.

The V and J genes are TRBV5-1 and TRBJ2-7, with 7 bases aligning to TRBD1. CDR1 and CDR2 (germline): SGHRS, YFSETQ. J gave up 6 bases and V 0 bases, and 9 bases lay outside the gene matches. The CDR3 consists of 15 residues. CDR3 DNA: TGCGCCAGCAGCTTGGACGCACAGGGGAATCGCGAGCAGTACTTC. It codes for CASSLDAQGNREQYF.

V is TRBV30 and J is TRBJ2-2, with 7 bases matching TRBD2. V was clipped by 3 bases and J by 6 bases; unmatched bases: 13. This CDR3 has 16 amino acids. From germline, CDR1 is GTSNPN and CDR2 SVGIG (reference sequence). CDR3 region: CAWRKRVAGEPGELFF. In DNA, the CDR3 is TGTGCCTGGAGGAAAAGAGTGGCGGGAGAGCCCGGGGAGCTGTTTTTT.

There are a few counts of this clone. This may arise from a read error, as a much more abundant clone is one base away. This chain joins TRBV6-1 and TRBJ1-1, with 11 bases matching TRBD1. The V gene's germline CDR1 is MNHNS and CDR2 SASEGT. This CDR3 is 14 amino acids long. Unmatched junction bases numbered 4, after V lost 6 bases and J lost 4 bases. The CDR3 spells CASSTGTGGTEAFF. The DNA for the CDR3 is TGTGCCAGCAGCACCGGGACAGGGGGCACTGAAGCTTTCTTT.

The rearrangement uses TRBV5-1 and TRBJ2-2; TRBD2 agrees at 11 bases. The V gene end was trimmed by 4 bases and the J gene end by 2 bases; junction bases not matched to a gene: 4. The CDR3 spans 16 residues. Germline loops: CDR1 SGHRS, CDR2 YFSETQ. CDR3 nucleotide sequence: TGCGCCAGCAGCACCGGGACTAGCGGCAACACCGGGGAGCTGTTTTTT. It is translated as CASSTGTSGNTGELFF.

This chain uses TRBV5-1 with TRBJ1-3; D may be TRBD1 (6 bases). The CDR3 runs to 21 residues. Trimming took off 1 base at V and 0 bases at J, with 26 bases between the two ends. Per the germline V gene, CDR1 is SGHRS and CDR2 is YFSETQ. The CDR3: CASSLIGSAYGDRSSGNTIYF. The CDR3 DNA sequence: TGCGCCAGCAGCTTGATAGGGTCGGCCTACGGTGACAGGAGCTCTGGAAACACCATATATTTT.

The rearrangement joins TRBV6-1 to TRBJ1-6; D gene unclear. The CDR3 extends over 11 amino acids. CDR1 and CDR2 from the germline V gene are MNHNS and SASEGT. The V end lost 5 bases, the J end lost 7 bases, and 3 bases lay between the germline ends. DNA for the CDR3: TGTGCCAGCAGTTTAAATTCACCCCTCCACTTT. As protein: CASSLNSPLHF.

CDR3 DNA sequence: TGTGCCAGCAGCTCGGACCAACAGGGGTTCCGGCGTGGCTACACCTTC. It specifies CASSSDQQGFRRGYTF. The rearrangement links TRBV7-9 to TRBJ1-2; 7 nucleotides align to TRBD1. The V segment lost 4 bases and the J segment 7 bases; nucleotides outside the gene matches: 15. CDR1 is SEHNR, CDR2 FQNEAQ, per germline (reference sequence). The CDR3 has 16 amino acids.

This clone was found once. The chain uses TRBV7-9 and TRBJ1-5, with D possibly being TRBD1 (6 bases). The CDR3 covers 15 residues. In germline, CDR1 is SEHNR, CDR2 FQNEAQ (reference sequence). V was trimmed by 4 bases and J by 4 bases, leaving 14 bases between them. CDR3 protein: CASSSSGGLNQPQHF. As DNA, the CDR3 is TGTGCCAGCAGCTCCTCGGGGGGCTTAAATCAGCCCCAGCATTTT.

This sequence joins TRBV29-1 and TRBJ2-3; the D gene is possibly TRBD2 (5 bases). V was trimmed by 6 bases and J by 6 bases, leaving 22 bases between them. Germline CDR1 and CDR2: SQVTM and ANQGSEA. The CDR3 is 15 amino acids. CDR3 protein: CSVTIRAVRMDTQYF. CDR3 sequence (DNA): TGCAGCGTGACCATAAGAGCGGTAAGAATGGATACGCAGTATTTT.

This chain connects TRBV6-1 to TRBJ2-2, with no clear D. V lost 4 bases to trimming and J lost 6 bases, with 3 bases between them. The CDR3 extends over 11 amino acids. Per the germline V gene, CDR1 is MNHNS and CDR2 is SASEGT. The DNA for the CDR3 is TGTGCCAGCAGTGGAGCCGGGGAGCTGTTTTTT. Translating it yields CASSGAGELFF.

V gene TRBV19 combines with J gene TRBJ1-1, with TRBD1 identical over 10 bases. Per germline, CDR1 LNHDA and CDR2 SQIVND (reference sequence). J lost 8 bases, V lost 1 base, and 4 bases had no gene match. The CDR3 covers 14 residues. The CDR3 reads CASSIGSGQGEAFF. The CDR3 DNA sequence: TGTGCCAGTAGTATAGGGTCGGGACAGGGGGAAGCTTTCTTT.

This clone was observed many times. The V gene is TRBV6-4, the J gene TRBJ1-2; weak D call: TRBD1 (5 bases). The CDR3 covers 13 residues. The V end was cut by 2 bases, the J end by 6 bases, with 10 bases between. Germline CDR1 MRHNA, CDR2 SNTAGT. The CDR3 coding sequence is TGTGCCAGCAGTGACCCAGGGTGGGATGGCTACACCTTC. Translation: CASSDPGWDGYTF.

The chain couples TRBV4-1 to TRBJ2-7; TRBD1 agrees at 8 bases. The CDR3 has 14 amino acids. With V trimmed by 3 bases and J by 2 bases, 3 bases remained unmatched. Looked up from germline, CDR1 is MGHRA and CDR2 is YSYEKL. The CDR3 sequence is CASSQDRATYEQYF. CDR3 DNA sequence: TGCGCCAGCAGCCAGGACAGGGCAACCTACGAGCAGTACTTC.

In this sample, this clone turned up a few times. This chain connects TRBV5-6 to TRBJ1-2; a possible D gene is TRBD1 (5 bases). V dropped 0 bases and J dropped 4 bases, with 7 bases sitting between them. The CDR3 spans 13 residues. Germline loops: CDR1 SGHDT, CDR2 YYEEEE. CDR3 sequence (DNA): TGTGCCAGCAGCTTGGAGGGGCCCTATGGCTACACCTTC. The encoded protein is CASSLEGPYGYTF.

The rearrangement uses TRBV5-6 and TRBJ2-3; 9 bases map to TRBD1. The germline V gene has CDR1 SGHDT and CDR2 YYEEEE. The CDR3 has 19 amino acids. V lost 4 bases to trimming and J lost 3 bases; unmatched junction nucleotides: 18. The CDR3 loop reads CASSHLGTGTWGWTDTQYF. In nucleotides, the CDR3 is TGTGCCAGCAGCCATCTAGGGACAGGGACTTGGGGTTGGACAGATACGCAGTATTTT.

CDR3 sequence reads: CASSEADRVTGELFF. The CDR3 DNA sequence: TGTGCCAGCAGTGAAGCCGACAGGGTAACCGGGGAGCTGTTTTTT. V gene TRBV6-1 combines with J gene TRBJ2-2; 7 positions agree with TRBD1. This CDR3 has 15 amino acids. The germline CDR1 and CDR2 sequences are MNHNS and SASEGT. Trimming at V came to 0 bases and at J to 5 bases, leaving 3 bases not matched to a gene.

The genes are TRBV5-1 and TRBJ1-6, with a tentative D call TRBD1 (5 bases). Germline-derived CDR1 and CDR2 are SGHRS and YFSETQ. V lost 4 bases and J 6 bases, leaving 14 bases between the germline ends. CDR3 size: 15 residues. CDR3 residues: CASSIQGAGNSPLHF. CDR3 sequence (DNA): TGCGCCAGCAGCATCCAGGGTGCCGGTAATTCACCCCTCCACTTT.

The CDR3 sequence is CAWSSGGGSKPQHF. The CDR3 nucleotides read TGTGCCTGGAGTTCGGGCGGCGGGTCCAAGCCCCAGCATTTT. The chain links TRBV30 to TRBJ1-5, with D hard to call. Looked up from germline, CDR1 is GTSNPN and CDR2 is SVGIG (reference sequence). The ends were cut back, 2 bases at V and 8 bases at J, with 16 bases in the middle. The CDR3 runs to 14 residues. Based on the CDR3 plus reference TRBV30 and TRBJ1-5, the full variable domain is SQTIHQWPATLVQPVGSPLSLECTVEGTSNPNLYWYRQAAGRGLQLLFYSVGIGQISSEVPQNLSASRPQDRQFILSSKKLLLSDSGFYLCAWSSGGGSKPQHFGDGTRLSIL.